This T cell receptor (beta chain) appears in the sequencing data of a study of T cell responses to AZD1222 COVID-19 vaccine. TCRdb keeps only in-frame clones here, not all; method: immunoSEQ multiplex PCR. The sample consists of some 100,000 clones, 85% to 90% of them appearing once. The CDR3 runs 13 residues. In germline, CDR1 is SGHNT, CDR2 YYREEE (reference sequence). V gave up 2 bases and J gave up 4 bases, with 9 bases separating them. Turning to this clone: Antigen specificity is unknown.

General study results and limits: Dominant CD4 TCR responses targeted spike regions 160-218 and 743-854. Seropositive at baseline were only five or six AZD1222 recipients.

This chain connects TRBV5-4 to TRBJ1-1; no clear D. Sequencing was performed on peripheral blood, taken on day 0 of AZD1222 vaccination. The source of this sequence is an adult in good health. The CDR3: CASSFGEGTEAFF. Written as DNA, the CDR3 is TGTGCCAGCAGCTTCGGGGAGGGCACTGAAGCTTTCTTT.